This TCR beta chain was sequenced in a study of CD4 T cells in relation to SARS-CoV-2 and coronaviruses. Study context: ViraFEST: approximately 10-day antigen culture of PBMCs, then TCR beta CDR3 sequencing. Crossreactive spike epitopes shared across donors were mapped to their HLA restriction.

Unexposed donor CD4+ T cells date from about 2011-2018, before the COVID-19 pandemic. CD4+ T cells were isolated from the cells after 10 days of culture. Generated by immunoSEQ multiplex PCR, the TCRdb table keeps only in-frame clones and is missing some. Among about 20,000 clones listed, 60% to 80% were seen once. Comments on this clone: Its antigen is unidentified.

General study points: Each donor contributed either pre-pandemic or post-infection samples, not both. In around three fifths of donors, memory CD4+ clonotypes crossrecognized SARS-CoV-2 and at least one common cold coronavirus spike.

The sequenced sample consisted of CD4+ T cells from PBMCs, cultured in vitro. This clonotype was obtained from a human donor in good health.

The DNA of the CDR3 is TGTGCCTCAATGGGTTTTACTAATGAAAAACTGTTTTTT. Its translation: CASMGFTNEKLFF. This chain joins TRBV12-3 or TRBV12-4 and TRBJ1-4; D unclear. The CDR3 length is 13 residues. V was trimmed by 11 bases and J by 2 bases, leaving 12 bases between them.